The 8 T cell receptor beta chains given below trace back to one sample, sequenced in a study of blood T cell repertoires in COVID-19 (dated by TCRdb to the early 2020s). The protocol used for the library was the immunoSEQ multiplex PCR assay. The table comes from immuneACCESS by way of TCRdb, which keeps in-frame sequences with V and J called. Part of the clones is missing from these tables; in studies checked, under half for an unresolved V gene and the rest for unknown reasons. The sample contains 300,000 or so clones, around 81% of them found a single time. The ten largest make up around 3.9% of the sample. Source material: peripheral blood. These receptors originate from a woman aged 50 to 60 with active or convalescent COVID-19.

J is TRBJ1-2 and V is TRBV6-4, with D hard to call. The CDR3 length is 11 residues. Germline CDR1 MRHNA, CDR2 SNTAGT. Trimming cost V 9 bases and J 1 base, with 6 bases left between them. CDR3 amino acids: CARQRNYGYTF. As DNA, the CDR3 is TGTGCCAGGCAGCGTAACTATGGCTACACCTTC.

The rearrangement uses TRBV18 and TRBJ1-3, with D unclear. Looked up from germline, CDR1 is KGHSH and CDR2 is LQKENI. The V end was cut by 2 bases, the J end by 0 bases, with 11 bases between. The CDR3 sequence is 16 residues long. The CDR3 nucleotides are TGTGCCAGCTCACCAAGAACTAGTCGCTCTGGAAACACCATATATTTT. It is translated as CASSPRTSRSGNTIYF. The variable domain in full, with the rest retrieved from reference TRBV18 and TRBJ1-3, is NAGVMQNPRHLVRRRGQEARLRCSPMKGHSHVYWYRQLPEEGLKFMVYLQKENIIDESGMPKERFSAEFPKEGPSILRIQQVVRGDSAAYFCASSPRTSRSGNTIYFGEGSWLTVV.

The chain combines TRBV13 with TRBJ1-2, with 7 bases aligning to TRBD1. Germline assignment: CDR1 PRHDT and CDR2 FYEKMQ (reference sequence). The V gene end was trimmed by 1 base and the J gene end by 4 bases; junction bases not matched to a gene: 6. CDR3 length: 15 residues. The CDR3 sequence: CASSLDVDRTYGYTF. The CDR3 DNA reads as TGTGCCAGCAGCTTAGATGTGGACAGGACCTATGGCTACACCTTC.

The DNA of the CDR3 is TGTGCCAGCAAAGGAACGGGGGGGCTACAGCCCCAGCATTTT. It codes for CASKGTGGLQPQHF. The chain links TRBV6-5 to TRBJ1-5; the D gene is possibly TRBD1 (6 bases). The CDR3 extends over 14 amino acids. The germline V gene encodes CDR1 MNHEY and CDR2 SVGAGI. V was pared by 7 bases and J by 7 bases, with 17 bases between.

The V gene is TRBV28, the J gene TRBJ1-2; D remains unclear. Looked up from germline, CDR1 is MDHEN and CDR2 is SYDVKM. This CDR3 contains 14 residues. Between the trimmed V and J ends, which lost 1 base and 4 bases, there was a span of 10 bases. In nucleotides, the CDR3 is TGTGCCAGCAGTTTATCCCTGACACTCTATGGCTACACCTTC. This translates into CASSLSLTLYGYTF.

The chain joins TRBV4-1 to TRBJ2-7; TRBD1 matches at 10 bases. The CDR3 is 17 amino acids. The V segment lost 1 base and the J segment 2 bases; nucleotides outside the gene matches: 8. CDR1 is MGHRA and CDR2 is YSYEKL in the germline V gene. CDR3 protein: CASSQGIIGTGAYEQYF. In DNA form, the CDR3 reads TGCGCCAGCAGCCAAGGTATAATCGGGACAGGGGCCTACGAGCAGTACTTC.

This sequence joins TRBV11-2 and TRBJ2-2; no clear D. The V gene's germline CDR1 is SGHAT and CDR2 FQNNGV. V was shortened by 1 base and J by 5 bases, with 11 bases between the two germline ends. The CDR3 extends over 15 amino acids. For the CDR3, the DNA is TGTGCCAGCAGCTTAGGGCAGGTTAATACCGGGGAGCTGTTTTTT. Translated: CASSLGQVNTGELFF.

V and J are TRBV27 and TRBJ1-2, with 8 bases lining up with TRBD1. The CDR3 loop spans 13 amino acids. Germline CDR1 MNHEY, CDR2 SMNVEV (reference sequence). Trimming cost V 6 bases and J 4 bases; bases outside gene matches: 4. DNA for the CDR3: TGTGCCAGCAGGCTAACAGGGGGCTATGGCTACACCTTC. Protein product: CASRLTGGYGYTF.